This entry describes one TCR beta chain. These data originate in a study of blood T cell repertoires in COVID-19. CDR3 length equals 13 residues. Germline-derived CDR1 and CDR2 are SGHRS and YFSETQ. V lost 3 bases, J lost 4 bases, and 3 bases stayed unmatched. The protocol was immunoSEQ multiplex PCR, while the TCRdb copy is restricted to in-frame clones and leaves out a portion. Among roughly 240,000 clones listed, about 80% were seen once. This TCR derives from an elderly woman with acute or convalescent COVID-19. The sequencing sample was made of peripheral blood. The rearrangement joins TRBV5-1 to TRBJ1-2; 7 nucleotides align to TRBD1. CDR3 residues: CASSSGTVYGYTF. In nucleotides, the CDR3 is TGCGCCAGCAGCTCCGGGACAGTCTATGGCTACACCTTC.